The following is a T cell receptor beta chain sequence with its context. The data derive from a study of T cell changes during pregnancy in multiple sclerosis. TCRdb keeps only in-frame clones here, not all; method: immunoSEQ multiplex PCR. The sample consists of some 70,000 clones, approximately 92% of them appearing once. The germline CDR1 and CDR2 sequences are KGHSH and LQKENI. The CDR3 is made up of 17 amino acids. V gave up 2 bases and J gave up 2 bases; unmatched junction bases: 7. This sequence was found in a female donor with multiple sclerosis, enrolled in a pregnancy study. The chain uses TRBV18 and TRBJ2-3; 10 positions match TRBD2. The source was peripheral blood, collected in the first trimester of pregnancy. The CDR3 loop reads CASSPRPGLASTDTQYF. Written as DNA, the CDR3 is TGTGCCAGCTCACCAAGACCGGGACTAGCGTCCACAGATACGCAGTATTTT. Full variable domain (rest looked up from reference TRBV18 and TRBJ2-3): NAGVMQNPRHLVRRRGQEARLRCSPMKGHSHVYWYRQLPEEGLKFMVYLQKENIIDESGMPKERFSAEFPKEGPSILRIQQVVRGDSAAYFCASSPRPGLASTDTQYFGPGTRLTVL.